One and the same sample provided the 19 T cell receptor beta chains below, sequenced in a study of Graves' ophthalmopathy and Graves' hyperthyroidism. The TCR beta CDR3 regions underwent amplification from RNA transcripts. First-round RT-PCR with HTBI primers preceded a second-round multiplex PCR. A single record per CDR3 protein comes from TCRdb applying MiXCR to the multiplex PCR reads. In the table there are roughly 220,000 distinct CDR3 sequences, around 50% of which are singletons. Sequences were obtained from peripheral blood. The source is an adult man with Graves' ophthalmopathy.

There are a few counts of this clonotype. The chain links TRBV7-2 to TRBJ1-2; D call uncertain. There are 15 residues in the CDR3. Germline V CDR1 and CDR2: SGHTA, FQGNSA. With 7 bases removed from V and 3 bases from J, the gap between germline ends came to 18 bases. CDR3 sequence (DNA): TGTGCCAGCACCGGAATAACGACGGGCCACTATGGCTACACCTTC. This translates into CASTGITTGHYGYTF.

At least ten counts were recorded for this clonotype. The genes are TRBV29-1 and TRBJ1-2, with a possible D match to TRBD1 (5 bases). CDR1 is SQVTM, CDR2 ANQGSEA, per germline. V lost 7 bases, J lost 3 bases, and 15 bases lay in between. The CDR3 is 13 residues long. The CDR3 DNA follows: TGCAGCGCCTTGGGGGGGTCGGACTATGGCTACACCTTC. Residues: CSALGGSDYGYTF.

This chain uses TRBV7-3 with TRBJ1-1; tentative D call: TRBD1 (6 bases). V lost 2 bases to trimming and J lost 2 bases, with 12 bases between them. This CDR3 comprises 15 residues. From germline, CDR1 is SGHTA and CDR2 FQGTGA. DNA of the CDR3: TGTGCCAGCAGCTTATCGGGACATCCAAACACTGAAGCTTTCTTT. As protein: CASSLSGHPNTEAFF.

This chain uses TRBV7-2 with TRBJ2-2; D is undetermined. Trimming shortened V by 4 bases and J by 5 bases, and 8 bases separated the two germline ends. Germline loops: CDR1 SGHTA, CDR2 FQGNSA. The CDR3 spans 13 residues. The CDR3 DNA is TGTGCCAGCAGCTCTAGATTGACCGGGGAGCTGTTTTTT. This sequence encodes CASSSRLTGELFF.

This chain connects TRBV29-1 to TRBJ2-5, with 8 positions matching TRBD1. Germline trimming cut 2 bases from V and 5 bases from J; bases unmatched to any gene: 7. Germline lookup yields CDR1 SQVTM and CDR2 ANQGSEA. This CDR3 spans 14 amino acids. As DNA, the CDR3 is TGCAGCGTTGAACCGGGACAGGTGGGGGAGACCCAGTACTTC. Protein: CSVEPGQVGETQYF.

This clonotype occurred a few times. This chain connects TRBV6-5 to TRBJ1-4; weak D call: TRBD1 (5 bases). Germline CDR1 reads MNHEY; CDR2 reads SVGAGI. The CDR3 spans 14 residues. V lost 2 bases and J lost 6, with 10 bases in between. Here the CDR3 DNA reads TGTGCCAGCAGTTACCGGCAGGGAGATGAAAAACTGTTTTTT. This gives the protein CASSYRQGDEKLFF.

This clonotype has ten or more counts. The rearrangement links TRBV29-1 to TRBJ1-6; TRBD1 might be the D (5 bases). Germline V CDR1 and CDR2: SQVTM, ANQGSEA. The V and J ends lost 4 bases and 7 bases respectively, with 11 bases between them. CDR3 size: 13 residues. This CDR3 is CSVGVTENSPLHF. The DNA of the CDR3 is TGCAGCGTTGGAGTGACAGAGAATTCACCCCTCCACTTT.

The chain uses TRBV27 and TRBJ1-2; no clear D gene. CDR3 size: 14 residues. Trimming removed 4 bases from V and 4 bases from J, with 13 bases in between. Germline-derived CDR1 and CDR2 are MNHEY and SMNVEV (reference sequence). CDR3 residues: CASSSDGMLYGYTF. The DNA of the CDR3 is TGTGCCAGCAGTTCGGACGGGATGCTCTATGGCTACACCTTC.

About this clonotype itself: Just one base apart from a much larger clone, this may be a read error. The CDR3 does not end in the conserved phenylalanine or tryptophan, so this is likely a read error. The chain recombines TRBV20-1 with TRBJ2-7; 16 positions agree with TRBD2. V was pared by 6 bases and J by 5 bases, with 10 bases of the junction left unmatched. The CDR3 extends over 16 amino acids. Germline V gene data show CDR1 as DFQATT and CDR2 as SNEGSKA (reference sequence). For the CDR3, the DNA is TGCAGTGCCCGGGGGACTAGCGGGAGGGTGCTGGACGAGCAGTACCTC. Translation gives CSARGTSGRVLDEQYL.

On this clonotype itself: The junction and the germline gene differ at one end; a read error may be behind it. The chain recombines TRBV29-1 with TRBJ2-7; 15 nucleotides line up with TRBD2. The germline CDR1 and CDR2 sequences are SQVTM and ANQGSEA. The CDR3 has 16 residues. The CDR3 nucleotides read TGTGCCAGCACCCCGGGACTAGCGGGAGGCGACTACGAGCAGTACTTC. Amino acid sequence: CASTPGLAGGDYEQYF.

The chain carries TRBV4-1 and TRBJ1-2, with 8 bases fitting TRBD1. V lost 2 bases, J lost 0 bases, and 5 bases stayed unmatched. Germline values: CDR1 MGHRA, CDR2 YSYEKL. The CDR3 contains 16 residues. The CDR3 bases are TGCGCCAGCAGCCAACCTAGGACAGGGACTAACTATGGCTACACCTTC. Amino acid sequence: CASSQPRTGTNYGYTF.

V and J are TRBV2 and TRBJ1-5; D is uncertain. The germline V gene has CDR1 SNHLY and CDR2 FYNNEI. This CDR3 region has 12 residues. V was cut by 6 bases and J by 6 bases, with 9 bases left in between. CDR3 region: CASRSGRQPQHF. In DNA, the CDR3 is TGTGCCAGCAGGTCAGGACGTCAGCCCCAGCATTTT.

CDR3 in DNA: TGTGCCAGCAGGACAGGGTCGATGGCCACCGGGGAGCTGTTTTTT. Translating it yields CASRTGSMATGELFF. This rearrangement joins TRBV12-3 or TRBV12-4 to TRBJ2-2; 7 nucleotides agree with TRBD1. This CDR3 region has 15 residues. V lost 6 bases and J lost 4; bases outside the gene matches: 8.

The chain combines TRBV25-1 with TRBJ1-1, with D unclear. Germline CDR1 and CDR2: MGHDK and SYGVNS. The CDR3 is 13 residues long. V was shortened by 4 bases and J by 4 bases, with 10 bases between the two germline ends. The CDR3 nucleotides are TGTGCCAGCAGTGTCGCGGAGGTCACTGAAGCTTTCTTT. Translated: CASSVAEVTEAFF.

Comments on this clonotype: This may come from a read error, since a much larger clone is one base off. Here the CDR3 omits its conserved ending phenylalanine or tryptophan, so a read error is the likely source. This sequence joins TRBV4-2 and TRBJ1-5; D remains ambiguous. Per germline, CDR1 LGHNA and CDR2 YNFKEQ. The V and J ends lost 1 base and 6 bases respectively, with 7 bases between them. The CDR3 consists of 13 residues. CDR3 DNA sequence: TGTGCCAGCAGCCAAGTCTCCCTTCAGCCCCAGCATCTT. Its translation is CASSQVSLQPQHL.

The table lists this clonotype with a count of one. This chain uses TRBV10-3 with TRBJ2-2; possible D gene TRBD1, 6 bases. Between the trimmed V and J ends, which lost 4 bases and 0 bases, there was a span of 9 bases. The CDR3 covers 15 residues. Germline loops: CDR1 ENHRY, CDR2 SYGVKD. The CDR3 protein is CAISVGTPNTGELFF. In DNA, the CDR3 is TGTGCCATCAGTGTAGGGACACCGAACACCGGGGAGCTGTTTTTT.

In its sample, this clonotype was seen many times. An end of the junction differs from the germline gene, which may be a read error. The V and J genes are TRBV7-7 and TRBJ2-5, with TRBD2 matching over 12 bases. The CDR3 runs 15 residues. CDR1 is SSHAT and CDR2 is FNYEAQ in the germline V gene (reference sequence). The CDR3 sequence: CASSLLAGGQETQYF. The CDR3 DNA is TGTGCTAGCAGCTTACTAGCGGGGGGACAAGAGACCCAGTACTTC. Together with reference TRBV7-7 and TRBJ2-5, the CDR3 gives the full variable domain: GAGVSQSPRYKVTKRGQDVTLRCDPISSHATLYWYQQALGQGPEFLTYFNYEAQPDKSGLPSDRFSAERPEGSISTLTIQRTEQRDSAMYRCASSLLAGGQETQYFGPGTRLLVL.

There are a few counts of this clonotype. The chain couples TRBV7-9 to TRBJ1-6; TRBD1 is a possible D gene (6 bases). This CDR3 contains 13 residues. V dropped 6 bases and J dropped 10 bases, with 13 bases sitting between them. Germline V gene data show CDR1 as SEHNR and CDR2 as FQNEAQ (reference sequence). The CDR3 DNA reads as TGTGCCAGCAGTTATACAGGGACCTCACCCCTCCACTTT. It translates to CASSYTGTSPLHF.

The chain couples TRBV7-9 to TRBJ2-2; no reliable D call. Trimming took off 5 bases at V and 6 bases at J, with 16 bases between the two ends. CDR1 SEHNR and CDR2 FQNEAQ come from the germline V gene (reference sequence). The CDR3 runs to 15 residues. The CDR3, as DNA: TGTGCCAGCAGCAACCGGGCCAACTTCGCCGGGGAGCTGTTTTTT. Translated: CASSNRANFAGELFF.